The next 27 T cell receptor beta chains were all read from a single sample in a study of CD8 T cells in Susac syndrome (dated by TCRdb to 2018 to 2020). Library preparation employed the immunoSEQ multiplex PCR assay. RNA was extracted with the RNeasy kit and 0.5 to 1 ug was reverse transcribed using random hexamers. Using fastp at Q25 and MiXCR, TCRdb reprocessed the public reads and kept productive beta chains. Rows are unified per CDR3 protein, each entry keeping the most common DNA and genes. This sample comprises about 150,000 distinct CDR3 sequences, approximately 95% of them detected only once. The ten most abundant clones make up 0.16% of the sample. Sample: CD4+ T cells from PBMCs. Every receptor here comes from a human donor with Susac syndrome.

The chain combines TRBV20-1 with TRBJ2-1, with 9 bases aligning to TRBD2. Germline CDR1 reads DFQATT; CDR2 reads SNEGSKA (reference sequence). This CDR3 is 13 amino acids long. The CDR3 is CSFKRGAINEQFF. The CDR3 DNA is TGCTCATTCAAGCGGGGGGCTATCAATGAGCAGTTCTTC.

The J gene is TRBJ2-1, the V gene TRBV29-1; TRBD1 agrees at 8 bases. V shed 4 bases and J 4 bases; nucleotides not matched to a gene: 3. This CDR3 region has 13 residues. Germline CDR1 and CDR2: SQVTM and ANQGSEA. CDR3 sequence: CSVGTGGYNEQFF. As DNA, the CDR3 is TGCAGCGTTGGCACAGGGGGATACAATGAGCAGTTCTTC.

The chain has TRBV11-1 and TRBJ1-3; unclear D gene. This CDR3 is built from 15 residues. Per germline, CDR1 SGHAT and CDR2 FQDESV (reference sequence). V was trimmed by 5 bases and J by 4 bases, leaving 15 bases between them. As DNA, the CDR3 is TGTGCCAGCAGCCGGTTCTCAGCAGCAGGAAACACCATATATTTT. Its translation is CASSRFSAAGNTIYF.

DNA for the CDR3: TGTGCCAGTAGTCTCCCCCGGGGGGCCGGGATAGATACGCAGTATTTT. Translation: CASSLPRGAGIDTQYF. The V and J genes are TRBV19 and TRBJ2-3, with D perhaps TRBD2 (7 bases). CDR1 is LNHDA and CDR2 is SQIVND in the germline V gene (reference sequence). V gave up 5 bases and J gave up 5 bases, with 20 bases separating them. The length of the CDR3 is 16 residues. The variable domain in full, completed from reference TRBV19 and TRBJ2-3, reads DGGITQSPKYLFRKEGQNVTLSCEQNLNHDAMYWYRQDPGQGLRLIYYSQIVNDFQKGDIAEGYSVSREKKESFPLTVTSAQKNPTAFYLCASSLPRGAGIDTQYFGPGTRLTVL.

The CDR3, as DNA: TGTGCCAGCAGGCGAACTCAGGCCGTGGGGACTGAAGCTTTCTTT. Protein: CASRRTQAVGTEAFF. The chain has TRBV12-3 or TRBV12-4 and TRBJ1-1; no clear D gene. The CDR3 is 15 amino acids. The germline V and J ends were trimmed by 6 bases and 5 bases, with 19 bases remaining between them.

The rearrangement joins TRBV9 to TRBJ1-1; TRBD1 is a possible D gene (6 bases). There are 13 residues in the CDR3. Germline V lookup: CDR1 SGDLS, CDR2 YYNGEE. V was pared by 4 bases and J by 7 bases, with 14 bases between. For the CDR3, the DNA is TGTGCCAGCAGCAGACTTGGACAGTTTGAAGCTTTCTTT. This translates into CASSRLGQFEAFF.

V and J are TRBV20-1 and TRBJ2-1; 7 bases agree with TRBD2. This CDR3 has 14 amino acids. Germline assignment: CDR1 DFQATT and CDR2 SNEGSKA (reference sequence). The V and J ends lost 3 bases and 6 bases, in that order; junction bases with no gene match: 8. The CDR3 DNA is TGCAGTGCTAGCCGTTTGGGGGGGGGCAATGAGCAGTTCTTC. Protein sequence: CSASRLGGGNEQFF.

This clonotype was seen a single time. This sequence joins TRBV20-1 and TRBJ1-2, with D tentatively TRBD1 (5 bases). V shed 6 bases and J shed 4 bases, with 15 bases lying between them. This CDR3 comprises 13 residues. Germline V gene data show CDR1 as DFQATT and CDR2 as SNEGSKA (reference sequence). The CDR3 is CSARDPRGYGYTF. CDR3 nucleotides: TGCAGTGCCAGGGACCCACGGGGCTATGGCTACACCTTC.

The chain joins TRBV29-1 to TRBJ2-7; perhaps TRBD2 as D (6 bases). This CDR3 has 11 amino acids. Trimming removed 7 bases at V and 2 bases at J, with 9 bases between. Germline V gene lookup returns CDR1 SQVTM and CDR2 ANQGSEA. The CDR3: CSAAGPYEQYF. In DNA, the CDR3 is TGCAGCGCCGCGGGACCCTACGAGCAGTACTTC.

The chain carries TRBV6-5 and TRBJ1-6, with D perhaps TRBD1 (6 bases). Trimming removed 6 bases at V and 10 bases at J, with 13 bases between. The CDR3 is 13 amino acids. Germline V lookup: CDR1 MNHEY, CDR2 SVGAGI. The CDR3: CASSLQGQSPLHF. CDR3 nucleotide sequence: TGTGCCAGCAGCCTACAGGGTCAGTCACCCCTCCACTTT.

The rearrangement joins TRBV3-1 to TRBJ1-1; perhaps TRBD1 as D (5 bases). Trimming removed 1 base at V and 9 bases at J, with 15 bases between. The CDR3 has 14 residues. The V gene's germline CDR1 is LGHDT and CDR2 YNNKEL (reference sequence). DNA for the CDR3: TGTGCCAGCAGCCAAGGGGGGATCGCCTTCAAAGCTTTCTTT. It yields the protein CASSQGGIAFKAFF.

The rearrangement links TRBV27 to TRBJ1-6; 8 positions match TRBD1. This CDR3 is 13 amino acids long. V shed 11 bases and J 7 bases; nucleotides not matched to a gene: 7. Germline CDR1 is MNHEY and CDR2 is SMNVEV (reference sequence). CDR3 loop: CASRDRLNSPLHF. CDR3 nucleotide sequence: TGTGCCTCCCGGGACAGGCTAAATTCACCCCTCCACTTT.

This clonotype was found a few times. The chain joins TRBV18 to TRBJ2-7; maybe TRBD1 (6 bases). V lost 0 bases to trimming and J lost 3 bases, with 6 bases between them. Germline loops: CDR1 KGHSH, CDR2 LQKENI. The CDR3 is 13 residues long. This chain's CDR3 is CASSPPDSYEQYF. CDR3 sequence (DNA): TGTGCCAGCTCACCACCGGACAGCTACGAGCAGTACTTC.

This chain connects TRBV20-1 to TRBJ2-1; possibly TRBD2 for D (7 bases). CDR1 is DFQATT and CDR2 is SNEGSKA in the germline V gene (reference sequence). The CDR3 is 14 residues long. CDR3 sequence (DNA): TGCAGCGTAAGGGGCGGAGGGGGGGTCAATGAGCAGTTCTTC. Encoded protein: CSVRGGGGVNEQFF.

The chain recombines TRBV5-1 with TRBJ1-2; 9 bases match TRBD1. The CDR3 spans 15 residues. Germline trimming cut 3 bases from V and 4 bases from J; bases unmatched to any gene: 7. Germline V gene data show CDR1 as SGHRS and CDR2 as YFSETQ. Here the CDR3 reads CASSSRTGAAYGYTF. The CDR3 DNA reads TGCGCCAGCAGCTCCCGGACAGGGGCCGCCTATGGCTACACCTTC.

This chain uses TRBV4-1 with TRBJ1-6; D possibly corresponds to TRBD1 (6 bases). V lost 3 bases and J 10 bases, leaving 16 bases between the germline ends. The length of the CDR3 is 15 residues. Germline CDR1 and CDR2: MGHRA and YSYEKL. The CDR3 nucleotides read TGCGCCAGCAGCCAGGATAGGGGGTTATGGTCACCCCTCCACTTT. Encoded protein: CASSQDRGLWSPLHF.

In the case of this clonotype: This likely comes from a read error, as the CDR3 has no conserved phenylalanine or tryptophan at its end. The DNA is omitted, as the CDR3 cannot be located on it reliably, and the CDR3 follows TCRdb's listing. The CDR3 loop is CASSSRLVQTKTFSTP. The chain recombines TRBV14 with TRBJ2-4; the tabulated D call, TRBD2, remains unverified against the DNA. The CDR3 contains 16 residues when both ends are counted. Germline V gives CDR1 SGHDN, CDR2 FVKESK.

The J gene is TRBJ2-7, the V gene TRBV12-3 or TRBV12-4; D may be TRBD1 or TRBD2 (6 bases each). The CDR3 is 15 residues long. Deletions cut 5 bases from V and 5 bases from J, with 19 bases between. CDR3: CASSPPGGSYDEQYF. The CDR3 nucleotides are TGTGCCAGCAGTCCACCCGGGGGCTCCTACGACGAGCAGTACTTC.

The V and J genes are TRBV29-1 and TRBJ2-5, with 7 bases aligning to TRBD1. This CDR3 contains 13 residues. CDR1 is SQVTM, CDR2 ANQGSEA, per germline. The ends lost 4 bases at V and 3 bases at J; junction bases unmatched: 5. The CDR3: CSVAGGVKETQYF. Here the CDR3 DNA reads TGCAGCGTTGCAGGGGGAGTAAAAGAGACCCAGTACTTC.

This clonotype was seen once. The chain carries TRBV12-3 or TRBV12-4 and TRBJ2-4, with 8 bases fitting TRBD2. The V and J ends lost 5 bases and 5 bases, in that order; junction bases with no gene match: 2. The CDR3 sequence is 13 residues long. CDR3 DNA sequence: TGTGCCAGCAGTCCGGGGGGGGAAAACATTCAGTACTTC. Amino acid sequence: CASSPGGENIQYF.

The chain employs TRBV4-3 and TRBJ2-5; a possible D gene is TRBD2 (6 bases). CDR1 and CDR2 from the germline V gene are LGHNA and YSLEER. The length of the CDR3 is 12 residues. V dropped 0 bases and J dropped 7 bases, with 6 bases sitting between them. The CDR3 DNA reads TGCGCCAGCAGCCAAGAGGGGGGGACCCAGTACTTC. This translates into CASSQEGGTQYF.

The rearrangement links TRBV5-1 to TRBJ2-7; D unresolved. This CDR3 comprises 12 residues. CDR1 is SGHRS, CDR2 YFSETQ, per germline. V gave up 2 bases and J gave up 5 bases, with 8 bases separating them. As DNA, the CDR3 is TGCGCCAGCAGCTTACCGACGGACGAGCAGTACTTC. The encoded protein is CASSLPTDEQYF.

The J gene is TRBJ2-2, the V gene TRBV18; 7 nucleotides agree with TRBD2. V lost 4 bases, J lost 6 bases, and 8 bases stayed unmatched. The CDR3 spans 15 residues. In germline, CDR1 is KGHSH, CDR2 LQKENI. CDR3 coding DNA: TGTGCCAGCTCACTGAAGGAGGCGGGAGCCGGGGAGCTGTTTTTT. Translating gives CASSLKEAGAGELFF.

DNA for the CDR3: TGTGCCAGCAGCCAAGGTCAAGCCACAGATACGCAGTATTTT. As protein: CASSQGQATDTQYF. The rearrangement links TRBV14 to TRBJ2-3; D ambiguous. V lost 1 base and J lost 2, with 7 bases in between. The CDR3 is 14 residues long. Germline V gene sequence: CDR1 SGHDN, CDR2 FVKESK.

The rearrangement joins TRBV20-1 to TRBJ2-5; tentatively, D is TRBD2 (5 bases). The germline CDR1 and CDR2 sequences are DFQATT and SNEGSKA (reference sequence). CDR3 length: 14 residues. V shed 3 bases and J shed 3 bases, with 14 bases lying between them. The CDR3 loop reads CSASSAGREETQYF. CDR3 bases: TGCAGTGCTAGTTCGGCGGGTAGGGAAGAGACCCAGTACTTC.

The gene calls are TRBV5-6 and TRBJ1-5, with D unresolved. Trimming stripped 0 bases from V and 9 bases from J, with 7 bases between. Germline V gene sequence: CDR1 SGHDT, CDR2 YYEEEE. This CDR3 has 12 residues. CDR3 DNA sequence: TGTGCCAGCAGCTTGGCTAGCGGGCCCCAGCATTTT. It translates to CASSLASGPQHF.

This clonotype appeared a single time. The V call is TRBV3-1, the J call TRBJ2-5; D remains ambiguous. Germline CDR1 and CDR2: LGHDT and YNNKEL (reference sequence). With 4 bases removed from V and 6 bases from J, the gap between germline ends came to 9 bases. This CDR3 comprises 12 residues. CDR3 sequence (DNA): TGTGCCAGCAGCCCTACGACGAAGACCCAGTACTTC. Residues: CASSPTTKTQYF.